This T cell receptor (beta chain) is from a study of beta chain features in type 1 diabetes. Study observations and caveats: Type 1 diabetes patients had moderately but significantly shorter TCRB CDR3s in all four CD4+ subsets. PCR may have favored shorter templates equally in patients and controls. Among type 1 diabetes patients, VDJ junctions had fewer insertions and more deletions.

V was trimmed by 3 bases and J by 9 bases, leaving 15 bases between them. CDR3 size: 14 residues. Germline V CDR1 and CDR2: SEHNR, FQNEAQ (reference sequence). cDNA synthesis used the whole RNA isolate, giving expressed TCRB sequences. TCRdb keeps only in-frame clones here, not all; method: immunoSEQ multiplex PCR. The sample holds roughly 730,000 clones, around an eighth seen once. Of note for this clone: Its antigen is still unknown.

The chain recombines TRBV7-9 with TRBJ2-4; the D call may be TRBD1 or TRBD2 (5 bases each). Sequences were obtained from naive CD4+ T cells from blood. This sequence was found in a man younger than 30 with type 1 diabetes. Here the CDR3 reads CASSLMTGPSIQYF. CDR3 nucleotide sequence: TGTGCCAGCAGCTTGATGACGGGGCCTAGCATTCAGTACTTC.